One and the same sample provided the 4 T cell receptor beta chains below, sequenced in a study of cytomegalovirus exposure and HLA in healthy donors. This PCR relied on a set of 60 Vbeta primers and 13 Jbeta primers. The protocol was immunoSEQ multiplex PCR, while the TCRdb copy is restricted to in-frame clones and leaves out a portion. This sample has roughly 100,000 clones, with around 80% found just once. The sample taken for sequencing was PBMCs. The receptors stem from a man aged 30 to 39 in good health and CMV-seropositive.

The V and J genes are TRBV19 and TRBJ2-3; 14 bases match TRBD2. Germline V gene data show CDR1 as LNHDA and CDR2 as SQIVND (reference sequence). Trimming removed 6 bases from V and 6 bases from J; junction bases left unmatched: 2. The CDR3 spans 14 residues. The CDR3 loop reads CASSWTSGGDTQYF. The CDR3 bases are TGTGCCAGTAGCTGGACTAGCGGGGGGGATACGCAGTATTTT.

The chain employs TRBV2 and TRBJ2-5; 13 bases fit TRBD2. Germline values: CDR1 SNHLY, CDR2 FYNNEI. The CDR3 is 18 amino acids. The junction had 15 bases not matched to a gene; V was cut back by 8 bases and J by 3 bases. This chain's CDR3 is CASDPGLAGKGLKETQYF. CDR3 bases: TGTGCCAGCGACCCGGGACTAGCGGGAAAAGGGTTAAAAGAGACCCAGTACTTC. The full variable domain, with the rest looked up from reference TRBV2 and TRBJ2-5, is EPEVTQTPSHQVTQMGQEVILRCVPISNHLYFYWYRQILGQKVEFLVSFYNNEISEKSEIFDDQFSVERPDGSNFTLKIRSTKLEDSAMYFCASDPGLAGKGLKETQYFGPGTRLLVL.

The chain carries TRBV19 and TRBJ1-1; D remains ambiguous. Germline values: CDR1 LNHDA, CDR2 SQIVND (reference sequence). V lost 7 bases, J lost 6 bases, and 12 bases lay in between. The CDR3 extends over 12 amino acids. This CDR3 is CASMAHRAEAFF. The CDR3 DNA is TGTGCCAGTATGGCCCATCGGGCTGAAGCTTTCTTT.

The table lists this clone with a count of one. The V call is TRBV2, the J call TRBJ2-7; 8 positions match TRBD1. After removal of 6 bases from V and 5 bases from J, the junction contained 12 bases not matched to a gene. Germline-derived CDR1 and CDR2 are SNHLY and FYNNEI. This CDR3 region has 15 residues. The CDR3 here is CASSRVTGGFHEQYV. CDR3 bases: TGTGCCAGCAGCCGTGTCACAGGGGGTTTCCACGAGCAGTACGTC.